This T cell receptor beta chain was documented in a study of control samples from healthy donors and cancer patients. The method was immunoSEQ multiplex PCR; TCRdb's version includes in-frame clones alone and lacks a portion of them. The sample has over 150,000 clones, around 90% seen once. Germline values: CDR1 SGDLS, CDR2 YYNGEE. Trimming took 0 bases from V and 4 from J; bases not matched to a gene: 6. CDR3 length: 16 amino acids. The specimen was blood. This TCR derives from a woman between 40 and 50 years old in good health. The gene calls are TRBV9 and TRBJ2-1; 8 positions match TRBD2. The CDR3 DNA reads TGTGCCAGCAGCGTAGGGTTGACTAGCGTTTACAATGAGCAGTTCTTC. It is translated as CASSVGLTSVYNEQFF.